Each of the 15 T cell receptor beta chains below was sequenced from the same sample in a study of Graves' ophthalmopathy and Graves' hyperthyroidism. Amplification targeted the TCR beta CDR3 regions, with RNA transcripts as the source material. HTBI primers were used in a first-round RT-PCR, which preceded a second-round multiplex PCR. Each CDR3 protein gets one entry after TCRdb re-called the multiplex PCR reads with MiXCR. The sample gives more than 550,000 distinct CDR3 sequences, about two fifths of which show up once; around 3.3% is in the top ten. What was sequenced was peripheral blood. Receptors originate from an adult man with Graves' ophthalmopathy.

As to this clonotype: Mismatch with germline at one junction end may stem from a read error. This chain uses TRBV2 with TRBJ1-1; 9 positions match TRBD1. CDR1 is SNHLY and CDR2 is FYNNEI in the germline V gene. This CDR3 is built from 15 residues. CDR3 sequence (DNA): TGTGCCAGCACCGAACGGGGGACAGGGAGCACTGAGGCTTTCTTT. Protein product: CASTERGTGSTEAFF.

The gene calls are TRBV7-2 and TRBJ2-5, with D possibly being TRBD2 (7 bases). Trimming took off 1 base at V and 4 bases at J, with 13 bases between the two ends. Germline values: CDR1 SGHTA, CDR2 FQGNSA. This CDR3 comprises 15 residues. The CDR3 coding sequence is TGTGCCAGCAGCTTAGAGGGGGGGACACCAGAGACCCAGTACTTC. This sequence encodes CASSLEGGTPETQYF.

The rearrangement links TRBV7-9 to TRBJ2-1, with 9 bases fitting TRBD2. The CDR3 sequence is 15 residues long. Germline V gives CDR1 SEHNR, CDR2 FQNEAQ (reference sequence). V lost 9 bases to trimming and J lost 5 bases; unmatched junction nucleotides: 11. The chain's CDR3 is CASSLSGGVHNEQFF. For the CDR3, the DNA is TGTGCCAGTAGCCTTAGCGGGGGAGTGCACAATGAGCAGTTCTTC.

This clonotype occurred many times. The rearrangement links TRBV7-8 to TRBJ2-5; TRBD2 agrees at 10 bases. Germline CDR1 SGHVS, CDR2 FQNEAQ. J was trimmed by 4 bases and V by 2 bases; bases with no gene match: 7. This CDR3 contains 16 residues. CDR3 amino acids: CASSLLLAGSAETQYF. In nucleotides, the CDR3 is TGTGCCAGCAGCTTACTACTAGCGGGGAGTGCAGAGACCCAGTACTTC.

The chain uses TRBV25-1 and TRBJ2-3; tentatively, D is TRBD2 (5 bases). The germline V gene has CDR1 MGHDK and CDR2 SYGVNS. Trimming removed 5 bases from V and 0 bases from J, with 9 bases in between. The CDR3 consists of 14 residues. The CDR3 DNA is TGTGCCAGCAGTACTAGAGGAAGCACAGATACGCAGTATTTT. It codes for CASSTRGSTDTQYF.

This clonotype has a count of ten or more. The V and J genes are TRBV7-2 and TRBJ1-3; no reliable D call. The V gene's germline CDR1 is SGHTA and CDR2 FQGNSA. Trimming left V 7 bases short and J 2 bases short, with 12 bases between. CDR3 size: 14 residues. CDR3 nucleotides: TGTGCCAGCACTCTTGGGGTGGCTGGAAACACCATATATTTT. It is translated as CASTLGVAGNTIYF.

This clonotype was observed a few times. The chain joins TRBV11-2 to TRBJ1-1, with D maybe TRBD1 (6 bases). Germline lookup yields CDR1 SGHAT and CDR2 FQNNGV. V was cut by 1 base and J by 2 bases, with 17 bases left in between. This CDR3 spans 17 amino acids. The CDR3 DNA reads TGTGCCAGCAGCTTAGTGGCTTTCAGGGGCTCTAACACTGAAGCTTTCTTT. Its translation is CASSLVAFRGSNTEAFF.

This clonotype was picked up many times. The rearrangement joins TRBV11-2 to TRBJ2-5; 7 bases align to TRBD2. V trimming: 5 bases; J trimming: 2 bases; junction bases outside the gene matches: 11. CDR1 is SGHAT and CDR2 is FQNNGV in the germline V gene. The CDR3 is 16 amino acids. CDR3 region: CASSPYGGTTQETQYF. DNA of the CDR3: TGTGCCAGCAGCCCCTACGGGGGGACTACTCAAGAGACCCAGTACTTC. The entire variable domain, with the rest obtained from reference TRBV11-2 and TRBJ2-5, is as follows: EAGVAQSPRYKIIEKRQSVAFWCNPISGHATLYWYQQILGQGPKLLIQFQNNGVVDDSQLPKDRFSAERLKGVDSTLKIQPAKLEDSAVYLCASSPYGGTTQETQYFGPGTRLLVL.

Remarks on this clonotype: Germline is not matched at one junction end, which may reflect a read error. This sequence joins TRBV7-8 and TRBJ2-7; TRBD2 agrees at 12 bases. CDR3 size: 14 residues. CDR1 is SGHVS, CDR2 FQNEAQ, per germline. CDR3 amino acids: CASRGLAGIYEQYF. The CDR3 DNA is TGCGCCAGCCGCGGACTAGCGGGAATCTACGAGCAGTACTTC.

Ten or more counts support this clonotype. CDR3: CASRSGETYEQYF. The DNA for the CDR3 is TGTGCCAGCCGAAGTGGGGAGACCTACGAGCAGTACTTC. This chain links TRBV7-9 with TRBJ2-7; a possible D gene is TRBD2 (5 bases). Germline CDR1 and CDR2: SEHNR and FQNEAQ (reference sequence). This CDR3 region has 13 residues. The germline V and J ends were trimmed by 8 bases and 2 bases, with 13 bases remaining between them.

The J gene is TRBJ2-7, the V gene TRBV5-1; TRBD2 matches 10 bases. This CDR3 has 18 residues. Germline assignment: CDR1 SGHRS and CDR2 YFSETQ. V shed 4 bases and J 6 bases; nucleotides not matched to a gene: 19. The CDR3 bases are TGCGCCAGCAGCCAAGAAGCTAGCGGGGGTGTTTGGGATCGCGAGCAGTACTTC. It translates to CASSQEASGGVWDREQYF.

This clonotype was picked up many times. V and J are TRBV6-5 and TRBJ1-2, with 7 bases lining up with TRBD1. The junction had 8 bases not matched to a gene; V was cut back by 8 bases and J by 11 bases. The CDR3 runs to 11 residues. Germline V gene lookup returns CDR1 MNHEY and CDR2 SVGAGI. This chain's CDR3 is CASLKGQLYTF. Here the CDR3 DNA reads TGTGCCAGCCTTAAGGGACAGCTTTACACCTTC.

This clonotype was counted once. This chain connects TRBV20-1 to TRBJ2-1; D is ambiguous. Germline V gene lookup returns CDR1 DFQATT and CDR2 SNEGSKA (reference sequence). V gave up 7 bases and J gave up 5 bases, with 9 bases separating them. The CDR3 sequence is 11 residues long. Here the CDR3 reads CSVRTHNEQFF. In nucleotides, the CDR3 is TGCAGTGTAAGGACCCACAATGAGCAGTTCTTC.

In its sample, this clonotype was seen many times. The chain recombines TRBV20-1 with TRBJ1-4; D not certain. Germline loops: CDR1 DFQATT, CDR2 SNEGSKA (reference sequence). This CDR3 has 14 residues. Trimming took 3 bases from V and 0 from J, leaving 8 bases between them. Here the CDR3 reads CSARKPATNEKLFF. CDR3 bases: TGCAGTGCTAGGAAGCCTGCAACTAATGAAAAACTGTTTTTT.

This clonotype was recorded at least ten times. An end of the junction differs from the germline gene, which may be a read error. The V gene is TRBV10-3, the J gene TRBJ2-7; D remains unclear. The germline gives CDR1 ENHRY, CDR2 SYGVKD. CDR3 length: 13 residues. The CDR3 sequence is CASSEPNSYEQYF. CDR3 sequence (DNA): TGTGCCAGCAGTGAGCCAAACAGTTACGAGCAGTACTTC.